This TCR beta chain derives from a study of read filtering for tumor transcriptome and immune sequencing. Study-wide results and limits: Around 85% of IR-seq clonotypes had one read, totaling 3% to 4% of reads; RNA-seq: about 74% and 41%. IR-seq and RNA-seq agreed better without single-read clonotypes.

Remarks on this clonotype: The antigen remains undetermined. The junction does not match germline at one end; this may be a read error.

The library was built from 400 ng RNA with molecular barcoded adaptors for alpha/delta and beta/gamma chains. TCRdb passed the reads through MiXCR, listing each CDR3 protein once. The sample shows 50,000 or so distinct CDR3 sequences, 10% to 15% of them seen only once. This CDR3 contains 18 residues. Germline V CDR1 and CDR2: MNHEY, SVGEGT. The TCR sequence derives from a donor at least 40 years old with multiple myeloma. Sample: a population of CD138-negative cells sorted from bone marrow. J is TRBJ1-4 and V is TRBV6-2 or TRBV6-3; D gene ambiguous. The CDR3 sequence is CASSQVRPFGATNEKRVF. The CDR3 bases are TGTGCCAGCAGTCAGGTACGCCCTTTCGGAGCAACTAATGAAAAACGGGTTTTT.